The rows below give T cell receptor beta chains drawn from one sample of a study of blood T cell repertoires in COVID-19. The assay was immunoSEQ multiplex PCR, and TCRdb's table has in-frame clones only and misses some. The table shows roughly 500,000 clones, with roughly 90% occurring only once. Source material: PBMCs or T cells enriched from blood (not recorded which). These receptors all stem from a woman between 40 and 55 years old who had recovered from COVID-19. CDR3s leave out the opening cysteine and the closing phenylalanine or tryptophan. The order of the fields is J gene, D gene, V gene, CDR3 protein. D genes are given only for firm matches.

TRBJ2-7 . TRBV6-1 ASSDRGVKSSYEQY
TRBJ2-3 . TRBV15 ATSTEPRKSGTQY
TRBJ1-6 TRBD1 TRBV7-2 ASSLYPAGTDRNSPLH
TRBJ2-7 . TRBV7-2 ASSLGSRGGYEQY
TRBJ2-7 . TRBV6-2/TRBV6-3 ASSYSRDTQTYEQY
TRBJ2-5 . TRBV5-4 ASSLGLQETQY
TRBJ1-2 TRBD1 TRBV5-6 ASSPDREPGYT
TRBJ2-3 TRBD1 TRBV14 ASSQAGGQVTDTQY
TRBJ2-1 TRBD2 TRBV4-1 ASSLSSGRAVYNEQF
TRBJ2-7 TRBD1 TRBV5-5 ASSGDRGTSYEQY
TRBJ1-1 . TRBV5-1 ASSLVAIMGLSTEAF
TRBJ2-1 . TRBV19 ASSSWGVNEQF
TRBJ2-5 . TRBV2 ASRAGIETQY
TRBJ2-1 . TRBV6-5 ASSPAGYEQF
TRBJ2-7 . TRBV6-2/TRBV6-3 ASSQTYEQY
TRBJ1-2 . TRBV4-1 ASSQGAGYT
TRBJ1-1 . TRBV6-2/TRBV6-3 ASSSTGRGAEAF
TRBJ1-2 TRBD1 TRBV15 ATSRDNDRGLTWRGYT
TRBJ2-1 . TRBV11-3 ASSQGSHSYNEQF
TRBJ1-5 . TRBV27 ASSLYRGGQPQH
TRBJ1-2 . TRBV7-9 ASTPARRDGYT
TRBJ2-5 . TRBV15 ATSRDFRETQY
TRBJ1-5 . TRBV10-2 ASSELHGGDNQPQH
TRBJ2-7 . TRBV5-6 ASSADTIYEQY
TRBJ1-3 . TRBV18 ASSPPSGRSSGNTIY
TRBJ2-2 . TRBV5-8 ASSLGLPGELF
TRBJ1-1 . TRBV19 ASRRQTNTEAF
TRBJ2-7 TRBD2 TRBV11-3 ASSPASGAYEQY
TRBJ1-1 . TRBV5-1 ASSYGQSEAF
TRBJ1-2 TRBD1 TRBV19 ASSAVNRGRSYGYT
TRBJ2-7 . TRBV21-1 ASRIRDRPGYEQY
TRBJ1-3 . TRBV5-1 ASKQGAGNTIY
TRBJ2-1 TRBD1 TRBV24-1 ATSDADRGTYNEQF
TRBJ1-4 . TRBV4-3 ASSQESHNEKLF
TRBJ1-3 . TRBV4-3 ASSQDPTVISGNTIY
TRBJ1-1 . TRBV5-4 ASSLNAGRMNTEAF
TRBJ1-4 . TRBV12-3/TRBV12-4 ASSLSGQGKLF
TRBJ1-1 . TRBV30 AWRSGNTEAF
TRBJ1-1 . TRBV7-2 ASSLEISIGGAF
TRBJ2-5 . TRBV7-6 ASSARGLFVGETQY
TRBJ2-5 . TRBV7-9 ASSLGSTEY
TRBJ1-2 . TRBV5-1 ASSLEGTRNYGYT